The 30 T cell receptor beta chains below were found in one sample sequenced in a study of blood T cell repertoires in COVID-19. Repertoires were generated with immunoSEQ multiplex PCR, while TCRdb's copy carries only in-frame clones and drops some. The sample carries hundreds of thousands of clones, about 90% recorded once. Input material: PBMCs or T cells enriched from blood (not recorded which). The receptors here all came from a woman between 18 and 29 years old with acute COVID-19.

The chain has TRBV4-1 and TRBJ1-1; 11 bases are shared with TRBD1. The V gene's germline CDR1 is MGHRA and CDR2 YSYEKL. With 10 bases clipped from V and 6 bases from J, the junction kept 16 bases outside the gene matches. CDR3 length: 16 residues. The CDR3 nucleotides are TGCGCCACTACACCCCGGGACAGGGGGTTGGACGCTGAAGCTTTCTTT. This translates into CATTPRDRGLDAEAFF.

V gene TRBV24-1 combines with J gene TRBJ2-3; maybe TRBD1 (6 bases). The CDR3 length is 15 residues. Germline CDR1 KGHDR, CDR2 SFDVKD. Trimming shortened V by 10 bases and J by 0 bases, and 16 bases separated the two germline ends. In DNA form, the CDR3 reads TGTGCCACACTGACGACAGGAACGAGCACAGATACGCAGTATTTT. This gives the protein CATLTTGTSTDTQYF.

This rearrangement joins TRBV28 to TRBJ1-2; D gene uncertain. Germline CDR1 MDHEN, CDR2 SYDVKM. The CDR3 sequence is 14 residues long. Deletions cut 2 bases from V and 2 bases from J, with 9 bases between. CDR3 sequence reads: CASSLPPGNYGYTF. The CDR3 DNA reads TGTGCCAGCAGTTTACCTCCGGGGAACTATGGCTACACCTTC.

This sequence joins TRBV4-2 and TRBJ2-3; weak D call: TRBD2 (5 bases). The CDR3 loop spans 16 amino acids. CDR1 and CDR2 (germline): LGHNA, YNFKEQ. V lost 0 bases and J 2 bases, leaving 12 bases between the germline ends. The CDR3 region has the DNA TGTGCCAGCAGCCAAGATGCGGCCGGACTCACAGATACGCAGTATTTT. The encoded protein is CASSQDAAGLTDTQYF.

The genes are TRBV12-3 or TRBV12-4 and TRBJ1-5; no definite D call. V lost 5 bases to trimming and J lost 5 bases, with 10 bases between them. CDR3 length: 13 amino acids. CDR3 nucleotide sequence: TGTGCCAGCAGTGCTAGACGAGATCAGCCCCAGCATTTT. It encodes CASSARRDQPQHF.

The V gene is TRBV29-1, the J gene TRBJ2-1; maybe TRBD2 (6 bases). This CDR3 region has 12 residues. Germline loops: CDR1 SQVTM, CDR2 ANQGSEA. V gave up 4 bases and J gave up 9 bases, with 13 bases separating them. The CDR3 DNA reads as TGCAGCGTTGTCGGGAGTGGGTTTGAGCAGTTCTTC. Protein product: CSVVGSGFEQFF.

The chain uses TRBV11-2 and TRBJ1-2; D remains unclear. CDR1 and CDR2 from the germline V gene are SGHAT and FQNNGV. The V end was cut by 1 base, the J end by 7 bases, with 16 bases between. The CDR3 extends over 15 amino acids. The CDR3 region has the DNA TGTGCCAGCAGCTTAGGAGGCGCTCACGAGGGTGGCTACACCTTC. Residues: CASSLGGAHEGGYTF.

This chain uses TRBV19 with TRBJ1-6; TRBD1 aligns across 8 bases. The CDR3 totals 11 residues. The J segment lost 10 bases and the V segment lost 11 bases, leaving 4 bases of the junction unmatched. Per germline, CDR1 LNHDA and CDR2 SQIVND (reference sequence). CDR3 sequence: CAGGQESPLHF. The CDR3 DNA reads as TGTGCCGGGGGACAGGAGTCACCCCTCCACTTT.

This rearrangement joins TRBV24-1 to TRBJ1-1, with D maybe TRBD1 (6 bases). The ends were cut back, 12 bases at V and 5 bases at J, with 15 bases in the middle. In germline, CDR1 is KGHDR, CDR2 SFDVKD. There are 12 residues in the CDR3. CDR3 DNA sequence: TGTGCCGCCAAGGGCAGGGGAACTGAAGCTTTCTTT. Protein product: CAAKGRGTEAFF.

This sequence joins TRBV28 and TRBJ2-2; 7 nucleotides align to TRBD2. CDR3 length: 16 amino acids. Germline CDR1 is MDHEN and CDR2 is SYDVKM. J gave up 1 base and V 0 bases, and 2 bases lay outside the gene matches. CDR3 nucleotide sequence: TGTGCCAGCAGTTTATGGACTAGCAGGAACACCGGGGAGCTGTTTTTT. This translates into CASSLWTSRNTGELFF.

The rearrangement links TRBV2 to TRBJ2-7, with D maybe TRBD2 (5 bases). Trimming took 2 bases from V and 3 from J, leaving 14 bases between them. The CDR3 runs 15 residues. Germline assignment: CDR1 SNHLY and CDR2 FYNNEI. The CDR3 protein is CASSEKRFSNYEQYF. The CDR3 nucleotides are TGTGCCAGCAGTGAAAAGCGGTTCTCCAACTACGAGCAGTACTTC.

The chain carries TRBV9 and TRBJ2-1, with TRBD2 as a possible D gene (6 bases). Trimming took 3 bases from V and 8 from J, leaving 15 bases between them. The CDR3 contains 14 residues. CDR1 SGDLS and CDR2 YYNGEE come from the germline V gene. CDR3 sequence (DNA): TGTGCCAGCAGCGGGGGACTGGGTAGTGATGAGCAGTTCTTC. It translates to CASSGGLGSDEQFF.

The chain has TRBV7-9 and TRBJ1-2, with D possibly matching TRBD1 (6 bases). The CDR3 contains 13 residues. V shed 5 bases and J shed 6 bases, with 13 bases lying between them. CDR1 is SEHNR, CDR2 FQNEAQ, per germline (reference sequence). The DNA of the CDR3 is TGTGCCAGCAGCACCCGGACAGACGATGGCTACACCTTC. Translating it yields CASSTRTDDGYTF.

The genes are TRBV6-5 and TRBJ2-5; TRBD2 aligns across 7 bases. Looked up from germline, CDR1 is MNHEY and CDR2 is SVGAGI. The CDR3 runs 12 residues. V gave up 9 bases and J gave up 5 bases; unmatched junction bases: 6. The CDR3 reads CASGGVGETQYF. The CDR3 DNA is TGTGCCAGTGGGGGGGTCGGGGAGACCCAGTACTTC.

The chain joins TRBV19 to TRBJ1-1; TRBD1 matches 7 bases. The CDR3 extends over 14 amino acids. The V gene's germline CDR1 is LNHDA and CDR2 SQIVND (reference sequence). The V and J ends lost 5 bases and 1 base, in that order; junction bases with no gene match: 4. The CDR3 is CASSSDRSNTEAFF. CDR3 sequence (DNA): TGTGCCAGTAGTTCGGACAGGTCGAACACTGAAGCTTTCTTT.

The gene calls are TRBV30 and TRBJ2-7; 7 positions match TRBD1. This CDR3 is 12 amino acids long. The germline gives CDR1 GTSNPN, CDR2 SVGIG (reference sequence). The ends lost 5 bases at V and 2 bases at J; junction bases unmatched: 3. The CDR3 DNA is TGTGCCTGGGCCGGGACAGCCTACGAGCAGTACTTC. Residues: CAWAGTAYEQYF.

The chain links TRBV19 to TRBJ1-2; D gene uncertain. Germline V CDR1 and CDR2: LNHDA, SQIVND (reference sequence). Trimming cost V 1 base and J 8 bases, with 11 bases left between them. The CDR3 spans 13 residues. CDR3 sequence: CASSIAMREGYTF. In nucleotides, the CDR3 is TGTGCCAGTAGTATAGCAATGAGGGAAGGCTACACCTTC.

The chain has TRBV18 and TRBJ1-1, with D hard to call. This CDR3 is 13 amino acids long. Deletions cut 0 bases from V and 5 bases from J, with 7 bases between. CDR1 and CDR2 (germline): KGHSH, LQKENI. CDR3 protein: CASSPPARTEAFF. The CDR3 DNA is TGTGCCAGCTCACCACCTGCTAGGACTGAAGCTTTCTTT.

The rearrangement joins TRBV6-1 to TRBJ1-4, with 7 bases identical to TRBD1. The CDR3 is 18 residues long. CDR1 MNHNS and CDR2 SASEGT come from the germline V gene. The trim removed 4 bases at V and 0 bases at J, leaving 11 bases unmatched. The CDR3 DNA sequence: TGTGCCAGCAGTGCCGTGGGACAGCCTTGGGCAACTAATGAAAAACTGTTTTTT. Translation gives CASSAVGQPWATNEKLFF.

V and J are TRBV2 and TRBJ1-5; 10 nucleotides agree with TRBD1. Germline trimming cut 7 bases from V and 2 bases from J; bases unmatched to any gene: 17. CDR1 is SNHLY and CDR2 is FYNNEI in the germline V gene. The CDR3 has 19 residues. The CDR3 is CASTRNPGQGRIRNQPQHF. The CDR3 nucleotides are TGTGCCAGCACCCGAAACCCGGGACAGGGGAGAATTCGCAATCAGCCCCAGCATTTT.

Only one count was recorded for this clone. The V and J genes are TRBV18 and TRBJ1-1, with a tentative D call TRBD1 (6 bases). This CDR3 is 15 amino acids long. V was pared by 2 bases and J by 3 bases, with 13 bases between. Germline CDR1 KGHSH, CDR2 LQKENI. CDR3 in amino acids: CASSPTGPGYTEAFF. DNA of the CDR3: TGTGCCAGCTCACCAACAGGGCCCGGCTACACTGAAGCTTTCTTT.

This clone was counted between two and nine times. CDR3 residues: CASSLEGVNYGYTF. In DNA form, the CDR3 reads TGTGCCAGCAGTTTAGAGGGGGTTAACTATGGCTACACCTTC. The rearrangement links TRBV6-5 to TRBJ1-2; D perhaps matches TRBD1 (6 bases). The CDR3 totals 14 residues. Trimming took off 4 bases at V and 1 base at J, with 10 bases between the two ends. Germline CDR1 reads MNHEY; CDR2 reads SVGAGI.

The rearrangement joins TRBV6-4 to TRBJ2-3; 15 bases map to TRBD2. Unmatched junction bases numbered 6, after V lost 2 bases and J lost 6 bases. The CDR3 contains 17 residues. Germline V gene data show CDR1 as MRHNA and CDR2 as SNTAGT. The CDR3 here is CASSDGGLAGGPDTQYF. The CDR3 DNA reads TGTGCCAGCAGTGACGGTGGACTAGCGGGAGGGCCTGATACGCAGTATTTT.

This clone was detected once. Other DNA sequences in this specimen translate into the identical CDR3. The genes are TRBV12-5 and TRBJ2-6, with D perhaps TRBD1 (5 bases). The CDR3 runs to 15 residues. The germline V and J ends were trimmed by 1 base and 4 bases, with 8 bases remaining between them. From germline, CDR1 is LGHNT and CDR2 FRNRAP. DNA of the CDR3: TGTGCTAGTGGTTTGGCAGGGTCAGGGGCCAACGTCCTGACTTTC. It encodes CASGLAGSGANVLTF.

The chain couples TRBV12-5 to TRBJ2-3, with a tentative D call TRBD1 (6 bases). Germline V gives CDR1 LGHNT, CDR2 FRNRAP. This CDR3 has 15 amino acids. V was pared by 5 bases and J by 0 bases, with 12 bases between. The CDR3 sequence: CASGPHRVSTDTQYF. The CDR3 region has the DNA TGTGCTAGTGGTCCACACAGGGTCAGCACAGATACGCAGTATTTT.

This rearrangement joins TRBV30 to TRBJ2-4; D is perhaps TRBD1 (5 bases). The ends were cut back, 3 bases at V and 5 bases at J, with 11 bases in the middle. The CDR3 is 13 amino acids. Germline V gene sequence: CDR1 GTSNPN, CDR2 SVGIG (reference sequence). In nucleotides, the CDR3 is TGTGCCTGGAGCGACAGAACAGAAAACATTCAGTACTTC. Translation gives CAWSDRTENIQYF. The variable domain in full, with the rest retrieved from reference TRBV30 and TRBJ2-4, is SQTIHQWPATLVQPVGSPLSLECTVEGTSNPNLYWYRQAAGRGLQLLFYSVGIGQISSEVPQNLSASRPQDRQFILSSKKLLLSDSGFYLCAWSDRTENIQYFGAGTRLSVL.

The chain couples TRBV9 to TRBJ2-5, with 9 bases aligning to TRBD2. J gave up 1 base and V 5 bases, and 12 bases lay outside the gene matches. The germline V gene has CDR1 SGDLS and CDR2 YYNGEE. The CDR3 sequence is 17 residues long. The CDR3 DNA is TGTGCCAGCAGTTCCCCTTCTAGCGGGACCATCCAAGAGACCCAGTACTTC. It translates to CASSSPSSGTIQETQYF.

Details on this clone: The same CDR3 is also encoded by other DNA sequences in this sample. This chain uses TRBV28 with TRBJ2-7; 10 bases are shared with TRBD1. In germline, CDR1 is MDHEN, CDR2 SYDVKM. CDR3 size: 15 residues. Trimming at V came to 5 bases and at J to 2 bases, leaving 6 bases not matched to a gene. The CDR3 sequence is CASSLSGTGAYEQYF. CDR3 bases: TGTGCCAGCAGTCTATCCGGGACAGGGGCCTACGAGCAGTACTTC.

The rearrangement uses TRBV10-3 and TRBJ2-2, with 10 positions matching TRBD2. This CDR3 has 14 amino acids. Germline loops: CDR1 ENHRY, CDR2 SYGVKD. CDR3 protein: CAMGGTSDTGELFF. The CDR3 nucleotides read TGTGCAATGGGAGGGACTAGCGACACCGGGGAGCTGTTTTTT.

CDR3 loop: CASSQAFRGSYNEQFF. In DNA form, the CDR3 reads TGTGCCAGCAGCCAAGCTTTTAGGGGCTCCTACAATGAGCAGTTCTTC. The rearrangement joins TRBV3-1 (or the pseudogene TRBV3-2) to TRBJ2-1; tentatively, D is TRBD1 (5 bases). V was clipped by 1 base and J by 0 bases, with 10 bases between them. Germline assignment: CDR1 LGHDT and CDR2 YNNKEL (reference sequence). The CDR3 totals 16 residues.